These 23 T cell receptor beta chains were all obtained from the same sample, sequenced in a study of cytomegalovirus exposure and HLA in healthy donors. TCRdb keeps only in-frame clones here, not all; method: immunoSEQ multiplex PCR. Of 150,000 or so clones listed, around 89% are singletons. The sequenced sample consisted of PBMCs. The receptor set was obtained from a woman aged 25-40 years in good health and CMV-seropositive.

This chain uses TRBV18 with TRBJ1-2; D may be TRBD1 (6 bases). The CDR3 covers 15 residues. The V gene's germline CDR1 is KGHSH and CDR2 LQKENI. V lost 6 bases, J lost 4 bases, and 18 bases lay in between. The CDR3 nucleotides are TGTGCCAGCTCCCCTGGTCCCGGGACATTCTATGGCTACACCTTC. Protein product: CASSPGPGTFYGYTF.

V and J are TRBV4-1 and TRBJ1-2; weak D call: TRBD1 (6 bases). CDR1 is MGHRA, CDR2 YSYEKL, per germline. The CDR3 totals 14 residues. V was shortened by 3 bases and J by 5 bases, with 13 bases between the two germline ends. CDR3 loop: CASSQSGVGYGYTF. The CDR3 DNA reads TGCGCCAGCAGCCAGTCAGGGGTGGGATATGGCTACACCTTC.

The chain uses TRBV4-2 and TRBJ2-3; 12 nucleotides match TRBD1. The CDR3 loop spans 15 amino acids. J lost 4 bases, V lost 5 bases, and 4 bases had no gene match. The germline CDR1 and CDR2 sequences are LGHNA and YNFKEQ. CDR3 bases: TGTGCCAGCAGCTCGGGGACAGGGGGCGCAGATACGCAGTATTTT. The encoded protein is CASSSGTGGADTQYF.

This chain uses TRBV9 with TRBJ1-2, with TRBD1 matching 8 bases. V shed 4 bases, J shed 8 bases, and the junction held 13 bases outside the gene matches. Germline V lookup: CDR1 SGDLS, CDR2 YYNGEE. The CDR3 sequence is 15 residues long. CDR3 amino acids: CASSSTGQGRTGYTF. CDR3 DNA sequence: TGTGCCAGCAGCAGCACAGGACAGGGACGGACGGGCTACACCTTC.

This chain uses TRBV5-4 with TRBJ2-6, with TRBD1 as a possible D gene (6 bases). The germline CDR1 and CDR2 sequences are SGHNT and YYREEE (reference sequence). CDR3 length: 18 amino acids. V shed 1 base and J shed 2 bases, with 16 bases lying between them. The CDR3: CASSLMQGIGPGANVLTF. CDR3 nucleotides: TGTGCCAGCAGCTTGATGCAGGGGATCGGACCTGGGGCCAACGTCCTGACTTTC.

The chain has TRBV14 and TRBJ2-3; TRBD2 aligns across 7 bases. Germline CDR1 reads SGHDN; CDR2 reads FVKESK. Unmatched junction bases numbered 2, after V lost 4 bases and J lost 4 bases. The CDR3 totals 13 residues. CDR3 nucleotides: TGTGCCAGCAGCCGACTAGCAGCAGATACGCAGTATTTT. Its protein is CASSRLAADTQYF.

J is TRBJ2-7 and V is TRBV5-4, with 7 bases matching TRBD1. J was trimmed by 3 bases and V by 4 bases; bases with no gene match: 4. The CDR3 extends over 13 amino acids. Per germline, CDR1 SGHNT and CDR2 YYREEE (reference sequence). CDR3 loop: CASSTDRNYEQYF. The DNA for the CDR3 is TGTGCCAGCAGCACGGACAGGAACTACGAGCAGTACTTC.

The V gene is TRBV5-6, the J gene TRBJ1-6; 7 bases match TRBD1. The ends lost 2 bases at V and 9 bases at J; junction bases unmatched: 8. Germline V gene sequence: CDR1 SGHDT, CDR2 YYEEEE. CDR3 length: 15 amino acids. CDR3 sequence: CASSLVTGVVSPLHF. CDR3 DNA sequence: TGTGCCAGCAGCTTAGTAACAGGGGTGGTTTCACCCCTCCACTTT.

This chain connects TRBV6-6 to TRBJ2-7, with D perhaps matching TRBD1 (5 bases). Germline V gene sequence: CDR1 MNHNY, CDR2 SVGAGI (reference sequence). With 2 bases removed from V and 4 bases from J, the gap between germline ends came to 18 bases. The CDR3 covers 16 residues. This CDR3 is CASSYPWGVQVYEQYF. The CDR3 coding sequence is TGTGCCAGCAGTTACCCCTGGGGTGTACAGGTATACGAGCAGTACTTC.

Here the CDR3 DNA reads TGTGCCAGCAGTGAATCTAGTGAGCAGTTCTTC. Its protein product is CASSESSEQFF. The rearrangement joins TRBV2 to TRBJ2-1, with D unclear. Trimming cost V 2 bases and J 9 bases, with 5 bases left between them. The CDR3 totals 11 residues. From germline, CDR1 is SNHLY and CDR2 FYNNEI.

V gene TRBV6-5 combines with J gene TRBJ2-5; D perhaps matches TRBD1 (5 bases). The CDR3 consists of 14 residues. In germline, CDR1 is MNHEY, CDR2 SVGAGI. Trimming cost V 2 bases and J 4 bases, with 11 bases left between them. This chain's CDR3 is CASSYGAVGETQYF. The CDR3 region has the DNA TGTGCCAGCAGTTACGGGGCGGTGGGAGAGACCCAGTACTTC.

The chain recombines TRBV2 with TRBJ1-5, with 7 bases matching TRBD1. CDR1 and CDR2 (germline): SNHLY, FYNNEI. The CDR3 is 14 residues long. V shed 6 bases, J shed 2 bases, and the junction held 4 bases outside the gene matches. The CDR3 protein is CASSATGGNQPQHF. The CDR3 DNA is TGTGCCAGCAGCGCCACAGGGGGCAATCAGCCCCAGCATTTT.

CDR3 sequence reads: CASSLTPARQDSADTQYF. The CDR3, as DNA: TGCGCCAGCAGCCTTACCCCAGCCAGGCAGGACTCCGCAGATACGCAGTATTTT. The chain carries TRBV4-1 and TRBJ2-3; D is perhaps TRBD2 (5 bases). V shed 4 bases and J shed 4 bases, with 24 bases lying between them. The V gene's germline CDR1 is MGHRA and CDR2 YSYEKL. There are 18 residues in the CDR3.

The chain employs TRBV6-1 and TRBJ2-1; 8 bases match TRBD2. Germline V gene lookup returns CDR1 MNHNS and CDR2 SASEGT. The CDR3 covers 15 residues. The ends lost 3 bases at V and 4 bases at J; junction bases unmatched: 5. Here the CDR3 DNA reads TGTGCCAGCAGTGATGGCGGGGGGACATACAATGAGCAGTTCTTC. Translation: CASSDGGGTYNEQFF.

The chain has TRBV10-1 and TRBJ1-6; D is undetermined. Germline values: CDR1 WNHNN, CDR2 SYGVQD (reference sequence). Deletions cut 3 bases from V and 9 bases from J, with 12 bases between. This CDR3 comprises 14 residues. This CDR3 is CASSEARTGSPLHF. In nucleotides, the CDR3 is TGCGCCAGCAGTGAAGCGCGGACTGGTTCACCCCTCCACTTT.

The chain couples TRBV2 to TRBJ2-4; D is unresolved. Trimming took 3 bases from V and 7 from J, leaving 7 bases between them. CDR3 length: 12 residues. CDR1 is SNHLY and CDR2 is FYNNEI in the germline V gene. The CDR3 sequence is CASSDRANIQYF. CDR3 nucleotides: TGTGCCAGCAGTGATAGAGCCAACATTCAGTACTTC.

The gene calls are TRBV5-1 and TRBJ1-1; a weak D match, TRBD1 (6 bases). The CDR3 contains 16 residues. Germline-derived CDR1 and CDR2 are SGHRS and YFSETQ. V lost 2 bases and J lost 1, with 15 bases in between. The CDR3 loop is CASSFTGNPRNTEAFF. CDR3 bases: TGCGCCAGCAGCTTCACAGGGAACCCCCGGAACACTGAAGCTTTCTTT.

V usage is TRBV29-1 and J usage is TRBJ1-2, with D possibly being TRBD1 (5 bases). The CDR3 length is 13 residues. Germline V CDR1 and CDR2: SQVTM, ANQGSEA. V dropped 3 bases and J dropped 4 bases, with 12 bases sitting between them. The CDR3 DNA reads TGCAGCGTTGACGGGGGGGGTATCTATGGCTACACCTTC. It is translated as CSVDGGGIYGYTF.

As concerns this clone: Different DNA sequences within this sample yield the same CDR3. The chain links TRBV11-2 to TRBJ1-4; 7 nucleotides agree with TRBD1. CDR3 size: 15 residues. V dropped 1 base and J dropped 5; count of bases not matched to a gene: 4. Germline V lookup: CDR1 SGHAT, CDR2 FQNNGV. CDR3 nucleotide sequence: TGTGCCAGCAGCTTAGGAGACAGGGAGAATGAAAAACTGTTTTTT. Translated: CASSLGDRENEKLFF.

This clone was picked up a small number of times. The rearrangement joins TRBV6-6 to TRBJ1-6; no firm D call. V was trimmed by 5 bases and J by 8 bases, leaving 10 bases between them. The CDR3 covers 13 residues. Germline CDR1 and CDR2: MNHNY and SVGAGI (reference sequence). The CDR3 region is CASSTRHYSPLHF. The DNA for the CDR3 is TGTGCCAGCAGTACGCGACACTATTCACCCCTCCACTTT.

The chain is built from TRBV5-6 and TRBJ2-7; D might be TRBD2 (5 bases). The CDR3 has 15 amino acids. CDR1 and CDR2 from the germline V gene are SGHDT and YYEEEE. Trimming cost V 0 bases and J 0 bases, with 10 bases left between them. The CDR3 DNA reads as TGTGCCAGCAGCTTGGGGCTCGGGGACTCCTACGAGCAGTACTTC. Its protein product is CASSLGLGDSYEQYF.

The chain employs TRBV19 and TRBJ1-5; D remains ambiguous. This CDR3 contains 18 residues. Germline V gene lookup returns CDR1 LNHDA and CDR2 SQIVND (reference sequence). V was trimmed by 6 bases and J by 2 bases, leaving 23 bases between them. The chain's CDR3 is CASRRTGSLGEGNQPQHF. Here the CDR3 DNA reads TGTGCCAGTAGGAGAACCGGGTCCCTCGGAGAAGGCAATCAGCCCCAGCATTTT.

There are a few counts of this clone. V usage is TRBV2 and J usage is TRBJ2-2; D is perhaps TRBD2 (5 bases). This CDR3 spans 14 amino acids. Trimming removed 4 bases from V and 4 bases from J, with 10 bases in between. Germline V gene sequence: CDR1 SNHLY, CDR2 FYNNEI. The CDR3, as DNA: TGTGCCAGCAGTGCAGAGGGAAGCACCGGGGAGCTGTTTTTT. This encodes CASSAEGSTGELFF. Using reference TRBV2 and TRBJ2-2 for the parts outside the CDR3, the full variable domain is EPEVTQTPSHQVTQMGQEVILRCVPISNHLYFYWYRQILGQKVEFLVSFYNNEISEKSEIFDDQFSVERPDGSNFTLKIRSTKLEDSAMYFCASSAEGSTGELFFGEGSRLTVL.